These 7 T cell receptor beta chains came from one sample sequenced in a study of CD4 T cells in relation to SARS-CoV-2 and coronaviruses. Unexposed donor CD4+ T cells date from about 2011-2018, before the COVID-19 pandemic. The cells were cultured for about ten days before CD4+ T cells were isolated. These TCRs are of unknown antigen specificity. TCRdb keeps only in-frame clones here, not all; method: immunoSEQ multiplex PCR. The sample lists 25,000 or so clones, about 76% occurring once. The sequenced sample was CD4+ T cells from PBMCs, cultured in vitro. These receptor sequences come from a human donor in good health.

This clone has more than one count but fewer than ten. The CDR3 DNA sequence: TGTGCCAGCAGCGTACAAGCCACCTTTTACAATGAGCAGTTCTTC. This gives the protein CASSVQATFYNEQFF. This sequence joins TRBV9 and TRBJ2-1; no firm D call. Germline CDR1 reads SGDLS; CDR2 reads YYNGEE. The CDR3 runs to 15 residues. The germline V and J ends were trimmed by 1 base and 4 bases, with 12 bases remaining between them.

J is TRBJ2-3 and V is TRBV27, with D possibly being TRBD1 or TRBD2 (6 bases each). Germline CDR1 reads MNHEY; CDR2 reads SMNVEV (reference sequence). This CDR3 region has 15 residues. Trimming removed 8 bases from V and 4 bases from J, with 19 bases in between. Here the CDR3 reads CASRPRRGPSDTQYF. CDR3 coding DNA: TGTGCCAGCCGCCCCCGCCGGGGGCCCTCAGATACGCAGTATTTT.

The CDR3 DNA reads as TGTGCCAGCAGGCCTTTTAGCGGACGCCGGAATGAGCAGTTCTTC. Translation gives CASRPFSGRRNEQFF. The genes are TRBV3-1 (or the pseudogene TRBV3-2) and TRBJ2-1; D may be TRBD2 (6 bases). V was clipped by 6 bases and J by 7 bases, with 19 bases between them. The germline gives CDR1 LGHDT, CDR2 YNNKEL (reference sequence). This CDR3 spans 15 amino acids.

The CDR3 spells CASSETSGSYGEQYF. CDR3 nucleotide sequence: TGTGCCAGCAGTGAAACTAGCGGGAGTTATGGCGAGCAGTACTTC. The V and J genes are TRBV2 and TRBJ2-7, with 11 nucleotides matching TRBD2. Germline V gives CDR1 SNHLY, CDR2 FYNNEI. This CDR3 contains 15 residues. Germline trimming cut 2 bases from V and 6 bases from J; bases unmatched to any gene: 6.

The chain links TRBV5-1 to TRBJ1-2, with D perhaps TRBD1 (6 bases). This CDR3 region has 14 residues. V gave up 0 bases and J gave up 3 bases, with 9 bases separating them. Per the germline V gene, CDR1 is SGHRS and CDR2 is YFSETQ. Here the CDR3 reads CASSLEAGDYGYTF. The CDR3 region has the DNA TGCGCCAGCAGCTTGGAGGCAGGGGACTATGGCTACACCTTC.

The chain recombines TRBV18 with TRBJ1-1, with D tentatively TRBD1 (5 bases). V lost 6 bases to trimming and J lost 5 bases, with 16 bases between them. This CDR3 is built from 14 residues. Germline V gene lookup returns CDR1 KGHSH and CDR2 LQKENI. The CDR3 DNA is TGTGCCAGCTCCCCTAACGGGGGGGAAACTGAAGCTTTCTTT. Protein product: CASSPNGGETEAFF.

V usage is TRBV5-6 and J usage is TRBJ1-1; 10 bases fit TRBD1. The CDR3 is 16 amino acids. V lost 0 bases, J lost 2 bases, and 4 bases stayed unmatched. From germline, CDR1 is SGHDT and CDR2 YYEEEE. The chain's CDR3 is CASSLDWDRGNTEAFF. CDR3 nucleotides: TGTGCCAGCAGCTTGGATTGGGACAGGGGAAACACTGAAGCTTTCTTT.